These 6 T cell receptor beta chains came from one sample sequenced in a study of cytomegalovirus exposure and HLA in healthy donors. The PCR contained 60 Vbeta and 13 Jbeta primers. Produced via immunoSEQ multiplex PCR; TCRdb's table is partial and in-frame only. The profile covers some 150,000 clones, with roughly 83% appearing a single time and about 3.7% taken by the ten largest. Input material: PBMCs. The receptors derive from a human donor in good health.

The chain has TRBV10-1 and TRBJ2-3; D is ambiguous. CDR3 size: 16 residues. Trimming shortened V by 2 bases and J by 0 bases, and 12 bases separated the two germline ends. Germline V gives CDR1 WNHNN, CDR2 SYGVQD (reference sequence). The CDR3 loop reads CASSEGSSLSTDTQYF. The DNA for the CDR3 is TGCGCCAGCAGTGAGGGCAGTAGCCTTAGCACAGATACGCAGTATTTT.

V gene TRBV7-2 combines with J gene TRBJ1-1; TRBD1 matches 8 bases. V dropped 5 bases and J dropped 1; count of bases not matched to a gene: 3. CDR1 and CDR2 from the germline V gene are SGHTA and FQGNSA. The CDR3 spans 14 residues. The CDR3 reads CASSHRGENTEAFF. The DNA for the CDR3 is TGTGCCAGCAGCCACAGGGGGGAGAACACTGAAGCTTTCTTT.

The chain has TRBV7-2 and TRBJ1-2; 7 bases are shared with TRBD1. CDR1 is SGHTA and CDR2 is FQGNSA in the germline V gene. This CDR3 has 16 residues. J lost 4 bases, V lost 1 base, and 9 bases had no gene match. CDR3 residues: CASSLGDRVEVYGYTF. In DNA, the CDR3 is TGTGCCAGCAGCTTAGGTGACAGGGTGGAAGTCTATGGCTACACCTTC. The variable domain in full, completed from reference TRBV7-2 and TRBJ1-2, reads GAGVSQSPSNKVTEKGKDVELRCDPISGHTALYWYRQSLGQGLEFLIYFQGNSAPDKSGLPSDRFSAERTGGSVSTLTIQRTQQEDSAVYLCASSLGDRVEVYGYTFGSGTRLTVV.

This clone was seen just once. J is TRBJ2-1 and V is TRBV25-1; maybe TRBD1 (6 bases). V was clipped by 4 bases and J by 9 bases, with 22 bases between them. The CDR3 has 16 residues. Germline lookup yields CDR1 MGHDK and CDR2 SYGVNS. The CDR3 loop reads CASSVLQGTVRGEQFF. CDR3 DNA sequence: TGTGCCAGCAGTGTTTTACAGGGAACGGTCCGAGGTGAGCAGTTCTTC.

On this clone itself: At one end the junction does not follow the germline gene, possibly because of a read error. V gene TRBV5-4 combines with J gene TRBJ1-2; tentatively, D is TRBD1 (5 bases). The CDR3 runs to 12 residues. The V gene's germline CDR1 is SGHNT and CDR2 YYREEE (reference sequence). CDR3 DNA: TGTGCCAGCGCGCCGGGGGGGGATGGCTACCCCTTC. This sequence encodes CASAPGGDGYPF.

This clone was observed a few times. The chain couples TRBV7-9 to TRBJ2-5; D uncertain. Germline CDR1 SEHNR, CDR2 FQNEAQ (reference sequence). V lost 5 bases, J lost 5 bases, and 9 bases lay in between. The CDR3 runs 12 residues. The CDR3 loop reads CASSPVLETQYF. In nucleotides, the CDR3 is TGTGCCAGCAGCCCCGTTCTGGAGACCCAGTACTTC.